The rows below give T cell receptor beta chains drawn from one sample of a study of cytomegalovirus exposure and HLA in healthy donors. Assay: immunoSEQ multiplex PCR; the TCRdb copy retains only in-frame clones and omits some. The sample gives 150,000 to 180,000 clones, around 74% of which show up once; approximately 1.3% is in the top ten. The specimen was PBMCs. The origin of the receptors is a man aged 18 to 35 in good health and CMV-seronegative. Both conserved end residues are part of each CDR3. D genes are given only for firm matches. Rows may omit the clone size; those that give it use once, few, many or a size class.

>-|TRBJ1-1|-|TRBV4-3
TGCGCCAGCAGCCAAGTCCCAGGGAACACTGAAGCTTTCTTT
CASSQVPGNTEAFF
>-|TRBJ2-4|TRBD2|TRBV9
TGTGCCAGCAGCTCCGGACTAGCGGGAGGGCCAGGGAACATTCAGTACTTC
CASSSGLAGGPGNIQYF
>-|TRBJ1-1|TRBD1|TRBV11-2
TGTGCCAGCAGCGACCGGACAGGGAAGGCTTTCTTT
CASSDRTGKAFF
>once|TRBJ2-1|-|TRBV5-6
TGTGCCAGCAGCTTCTCTCTAGGCCCCAACAATGAGCAGTTCTTC
CASSFSLGPNNEQFF
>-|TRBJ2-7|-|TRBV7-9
TGTGCCAGCAGCTTAGGCAGTCCTGGTTACGAGCAGTACTTC
CASSLGSPGYEQYF
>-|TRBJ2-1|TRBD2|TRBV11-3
TGTGCCAGCTCCCGATCCGGGACTAGCGGAGACAATGAGCAGTTCTTC
CASSRSGTSGDNEQFF
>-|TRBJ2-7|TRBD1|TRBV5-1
TGCGCCAGCAGCTTCCGACAGGGTAACGAGCAGTACTTC
CASSFRQGNEQYF
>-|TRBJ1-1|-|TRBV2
TGTGCCAGCAGCCCCCAATCGAACACTGAAGCTTTCTTT
CASSPQSNTEAFF
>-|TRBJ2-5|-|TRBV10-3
TGTGCCATCAGTGTCAACACAATCCAAGAGACCCAGTACTTC
CAISVNTIQETQYF
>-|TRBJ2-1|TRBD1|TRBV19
TGTGCCAGTAGTATGAGGACAGGCCAGGAGCAGTTCTTC
CASSMRTGQEQFF
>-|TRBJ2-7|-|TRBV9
TGTGCCAGCAGCGTCAGAGAAGGAGGGGAACGGAGCGAGCAGTACTTC
CASSVREGGERSEQYF
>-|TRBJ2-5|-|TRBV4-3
TGCGCCAGCAGCCAAGAGGTCGTCCCCAGGAAAGAGACCCAGTACTTC
CASSQEVVPRKETQYF
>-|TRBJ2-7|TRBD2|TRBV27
TGTGCCAGCAGTCGAAACCCGGGAGGGGGCTACGAGCAGTACTTC
CASSRNPGGGYEQYF
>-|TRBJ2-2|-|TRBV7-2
TGTGCCAGCCGCCAATCAGGGGCCAGTGGGAACACCGGGGAGCTGTTTTTT
CASRQSGASGNTGELFF
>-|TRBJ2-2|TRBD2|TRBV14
TGTGCCAGCAGCCAAGTCTCTCTAGCGGGAGGAGGGGAGCTGTTTTTT
CASSQVSLAGGGELFF
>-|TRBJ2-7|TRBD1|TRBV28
TGTGCCAGCAGTTTTACCCCGGGACAGACCTACGAGCAGTACTTC
CASSFTPGQTYEQYF
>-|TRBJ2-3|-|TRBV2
TGTGCCAGCAGTGAACATGGTGGGAGAACTACAGATACGCAGTATTTT
CASSEHGGRTTDTQYF
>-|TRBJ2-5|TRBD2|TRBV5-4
TGTGCCAGCAGCTTGGCGGGGGGTCGAGAGACCCAGTACTTC
CASSLAGGRETQYF
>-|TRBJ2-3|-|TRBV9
TGTGCCAGCAGCGGTTCGGCGGGTACGCAGTATTTT
CASSGSAGTQYF
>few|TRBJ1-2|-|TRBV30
TGTGCCTGGACTATAGGCGGAAACTATGGCTACACCTTC
CAWTIGGNYGYTF
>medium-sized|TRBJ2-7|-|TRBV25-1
TGTGCCAGCAGTGAGGGAGGCGCGGACTACGAGCAGTACTTC
CASSEGGADYEQYF
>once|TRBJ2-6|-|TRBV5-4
TGTGCCAGCAGGCTTGCAGGGGGGCCCTCTGGGGCCAACGTCCTGACTTTC
CASRLAGGPSGANVLTF
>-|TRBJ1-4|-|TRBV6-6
TGTGCCAGCAGTCGAGGACATCTTAATGAAAAACTGTTTTTT
CASSRGHLNEKLFF
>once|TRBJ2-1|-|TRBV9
TGTGCCAGCAGCGAGGGGTTGGGGGCGATGAATGAGCAGTTCTTC
CASSEGLGAMNEQFF
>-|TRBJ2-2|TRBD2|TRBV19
TGTGCCAGTAGACGAAGCCTAGCGGTTAACACCGGGGAGCTGTTTTTT
CASRRSLAVNTGELFF
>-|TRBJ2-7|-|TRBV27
TGTGCCAGCAGTATTGCGGGAAATCCTCACTACGAGCAGTACTTC
CASSIAGNPHYEQYF
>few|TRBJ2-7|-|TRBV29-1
TGCAGCGTTGAAAATGGGGGCACCTACGAGCAGTACTTC
CSVENGGTYEQYF
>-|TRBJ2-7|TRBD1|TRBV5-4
TGTGCCAGCAGCGGATACAGGGGCCAGCTCTACGAGCAGTACTTC
CASSGYRGQLYEQYF
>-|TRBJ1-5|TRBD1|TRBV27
TGTGCCAGCAGGCTTCAGGGGGCGGGAAATCAGCCCCAGCATTTT
CASRLQGAGNQPQHF
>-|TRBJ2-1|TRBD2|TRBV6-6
TGTGCCAGGGGGCGGCGGGAGGAGCAGTTCTTC
CARGRREEQFF
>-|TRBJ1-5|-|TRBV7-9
TGTGCCAGCAGCTTAGGTGGAGGGATGAGCAATCAGCCCCAGCATTTT
CASSLGGGMSNQPQHF
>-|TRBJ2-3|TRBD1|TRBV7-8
TGTGCCAGCTCTCGACAGGGGAGGACAGATACGCAGTATTTT
CASSRQGRTDTQYF
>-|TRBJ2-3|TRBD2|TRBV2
TGTGCCAGCAGTGAAAAACTAGCGGGGTACACAGATACGCAGTATTTT
CASSEKLAGYTDTQYF
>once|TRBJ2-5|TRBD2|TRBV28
TGTGCCAGCAGTTCTCCGGGACTAGCGGGCTCTTTTTCCCAGTACTTC
CASSSPGLAGSFSQYF
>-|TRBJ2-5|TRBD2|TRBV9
TGTGCCAGCAGCACACTGCCGGGACTAGTAAGAGAGACCCAGTACTTC
CASSTLPGLVRETQYF
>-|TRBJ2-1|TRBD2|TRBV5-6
TGTGCCAGCAGCTTGGCCGGGACTAGGGCCTACAATGAGCAGTTCTTC
CASSLAGTRAYNEQFF
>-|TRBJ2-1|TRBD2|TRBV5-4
TGTGCCAGCATGCCAGGTGGGACTAACAATGAGCAGTTCTTC
CASMPGGTNNEQFF
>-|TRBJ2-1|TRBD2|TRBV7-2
TGTGCCAGCAGCTCACTAGCGGCCTCCTACAATGAGCAGTTCTTC
CASSSLAASYNEQFF
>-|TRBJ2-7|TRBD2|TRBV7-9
TGTTCCAGCAGCTTAGGGGTGTCGCGGGAGGGGTCCTACGAGCAGTACTTC
CSSSLGVSREGSYEQYF
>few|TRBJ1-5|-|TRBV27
TGTGCCAGCAGTCTAAGGGGACATGGTCAGCCCCAGCATTTT
CASSLRGHGQPQHF
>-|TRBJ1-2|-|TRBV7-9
TGTGCCAGCAGTTCTCCGGAGTTAGGCCCCGTCTTC
CASSSPELGPVF
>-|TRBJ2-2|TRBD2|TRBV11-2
TGTGCCAGCAGACGCCTAGCGGAGAACACCGGGGAGCTGTTTTTT
CASRRLAENTGELFF
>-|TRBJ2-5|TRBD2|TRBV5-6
TGTGCCAGCAGCGAAGAGGGAAGCGGGAGGTCGAGGGAGCAGTACTTC
CASSEEGSGRSREQYF
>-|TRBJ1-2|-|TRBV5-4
TGTGCCAGCAGCTATTCGTCAGGGGCCCGCGGGGGCTACACCTTC
CASSYSSGARGGYTF
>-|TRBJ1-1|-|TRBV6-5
TGTGCCAGCCACAGGGCACTGATGAACACTGAAGCTTTCTTT
CASHRALMNTEAFF
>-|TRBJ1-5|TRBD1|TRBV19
TGTGCCAGTAGTACCCCCGGACAGGGAATCAATCAGCCCCAGCATTTT
CASSTPGQGINQPQHF
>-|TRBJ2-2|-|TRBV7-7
TGTGCCAGCAGCCCGCCAGGGGCAGGGTCCGGGGAGCTGTTTTTT
CASSPPGAGSGELFF
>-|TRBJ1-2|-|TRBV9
TGTGCCAGCAGCGTAGCCCCGGGGGGGGTGGACTATGGCTACACCTTC
CASSVAPGGVDYGYTF
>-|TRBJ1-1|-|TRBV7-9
TGTGCCAGCAGCTTATCGGGGGAGGAAGCTTTCTTT
CASSLSGEEAFF
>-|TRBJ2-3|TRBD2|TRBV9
TGTGCCAGCAGCGTAAGTGGCGGGAGGGGGGCAGATACGCAGTATTTT
CASSVSGGRGADTQYF
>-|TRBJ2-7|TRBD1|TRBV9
TGTGCCAGCAGCGTAACAGGGGACGTCTACGAGCAGTACTTC
CASSVTGDVYEQYF
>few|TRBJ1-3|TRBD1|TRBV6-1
TGTGCCAGCACCCGGACAGGGGCTGGAAACACCATATATTTT
CASTRTGAGNTIYF
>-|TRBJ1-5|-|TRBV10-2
TGCGCCAGCAGGGGGGGGCTCCTTAGCAATCAGCCCCAGCATTTT
CASRGGLLSNQPQHF
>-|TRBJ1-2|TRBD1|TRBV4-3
TGCGCCAGCAGCCAAATGACAGGGGCGAACTATGGCTACACCTTC
CASSQMTGANYGYTF